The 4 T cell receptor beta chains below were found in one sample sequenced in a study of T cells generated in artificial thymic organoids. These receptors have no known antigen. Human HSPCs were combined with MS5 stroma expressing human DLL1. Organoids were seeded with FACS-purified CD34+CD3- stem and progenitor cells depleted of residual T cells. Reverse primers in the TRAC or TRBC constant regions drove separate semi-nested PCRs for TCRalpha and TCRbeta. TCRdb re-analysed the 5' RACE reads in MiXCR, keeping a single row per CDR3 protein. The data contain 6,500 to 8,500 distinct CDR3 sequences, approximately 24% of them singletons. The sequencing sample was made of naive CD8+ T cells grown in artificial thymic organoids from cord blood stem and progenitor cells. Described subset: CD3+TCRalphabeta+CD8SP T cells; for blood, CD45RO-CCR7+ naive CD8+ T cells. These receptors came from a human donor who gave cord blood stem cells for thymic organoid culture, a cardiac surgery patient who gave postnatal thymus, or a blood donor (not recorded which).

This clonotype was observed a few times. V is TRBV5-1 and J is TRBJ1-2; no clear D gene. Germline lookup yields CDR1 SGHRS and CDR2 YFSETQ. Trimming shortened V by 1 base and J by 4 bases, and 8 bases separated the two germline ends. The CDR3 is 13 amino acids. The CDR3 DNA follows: TGCGCCAGCAGCTTGCGAGGAACCTATGGCTACACCTTC. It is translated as CASSLRGTYGYTF.

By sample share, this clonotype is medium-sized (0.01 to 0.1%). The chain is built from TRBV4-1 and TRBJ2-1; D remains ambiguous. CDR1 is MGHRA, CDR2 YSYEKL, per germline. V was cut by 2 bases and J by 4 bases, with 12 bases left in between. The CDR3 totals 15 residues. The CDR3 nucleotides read TGCGCCAGCAGCCAAATTTTAGGACCTTACAATGAGCAGTTCTTC. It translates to CASSQILGPYNEQFF.

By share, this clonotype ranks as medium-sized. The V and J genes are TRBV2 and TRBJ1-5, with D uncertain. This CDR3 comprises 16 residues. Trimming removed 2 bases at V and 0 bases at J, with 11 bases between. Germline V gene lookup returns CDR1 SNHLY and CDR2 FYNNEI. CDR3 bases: TGTGCCAGCAGTGAATGGGGTCCCAATAGCAATCAGCCCCAGCATTTT. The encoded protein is CASSEWGPNSNQPQHF.

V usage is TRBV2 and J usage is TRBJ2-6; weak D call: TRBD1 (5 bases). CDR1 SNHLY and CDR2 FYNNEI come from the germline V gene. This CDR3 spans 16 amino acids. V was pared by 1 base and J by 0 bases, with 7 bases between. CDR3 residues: CASSEGQSSGANVLTF. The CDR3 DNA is TGTGCCAGCAGTGAAGGACAGAGCTCTGGGGCCAACGTCCTGACTTTC.